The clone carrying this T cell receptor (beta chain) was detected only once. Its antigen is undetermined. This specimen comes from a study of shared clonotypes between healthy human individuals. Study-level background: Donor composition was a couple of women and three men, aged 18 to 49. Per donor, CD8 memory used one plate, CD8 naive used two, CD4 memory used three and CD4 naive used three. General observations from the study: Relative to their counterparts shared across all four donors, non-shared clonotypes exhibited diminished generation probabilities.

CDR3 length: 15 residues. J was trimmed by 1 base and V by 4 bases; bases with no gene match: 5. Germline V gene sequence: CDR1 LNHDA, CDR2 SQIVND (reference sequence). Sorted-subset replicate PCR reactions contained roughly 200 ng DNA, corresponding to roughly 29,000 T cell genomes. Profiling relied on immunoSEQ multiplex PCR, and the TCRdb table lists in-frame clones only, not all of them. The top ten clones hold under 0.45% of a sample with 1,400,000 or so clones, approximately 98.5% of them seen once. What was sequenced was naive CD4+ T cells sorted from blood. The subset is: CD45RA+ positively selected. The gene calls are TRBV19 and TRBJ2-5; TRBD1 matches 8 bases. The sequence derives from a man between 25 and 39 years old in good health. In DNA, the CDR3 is TGTGCCAGTAGTAGACCCGGGACAGGCCAAGAGACCCAGTACTTC. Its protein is CASSRPGTGQETQYF.